The entry below describes one T cell receptor beta chain. Original methodology: Using reference gene primer amplification, nucleated cell counts were estimated. The assay was immunoSEQ multiplex PCR, and TCRdb's table has in-frame clones only and misses some. V and J calls and clone size are given by that table; D and trimming were obtained from the DNA. Seen here are some 140,000 clones, around 80% observed once, and the top ten hold around 3.3%. V shed 5 bases, J shed 3 bases, and the junction held 6 bases outside the gene matches. This CDR3 has 15 amino acids. Looked up from germline, CDR1 is MNHNS and CDR2 is SASEGT. The data were obtained in a study of blood T cell repertoires in COVID-19. About the study: The samples span acute and convalescent COVID-19 from the United States, Italy and Spain. T cells, B-cell-depleted T cells, or PBMCs provided the cDNA or gDNA that served as material.

The rearrangement links TRBV6-1 to TRBJ2-3; 9 bases line up with TRBD1. The receptor was derived from a man aged 55 to 70 with acute or convalescent COVID-19. Specimen: peripheral blood. The CDR3 protein is CASSQGTGRTDTQYF. Written as DNA, the CDR3 is TGTGCCAGCAGTCAAGGGACAGGGAGGACAGATACGCAGTATTTT.